This T cell receptor beta chain comes out of a study of T cells in Graves' hyperthyroidism and ophthalmopathy. Amplified TCR beta CDR3 regions derived from RNA transcripts. During a first-round RT-PCR of the TCR CDR3, the HTBI primer set was used. TCRdb re-called the multiplex PCR reads through MiXCR, storing one row per CDR3 protein. The repertoire holds about 690,000 distinct CDR3 sequences, with 15% to 20% as singletons. Germline V gene data show CDR1 as MDHEN and CDR2 as SYDVKM. Unmatched junction bases numbered 10, after V lost 6 bases and J lost 8 bases. The CDR3 contains 15 residues. This receptor was identified in a man aged 45 to 65 with Graves' hyperthyroidism. The chain joins TRBV28 to TRBJ2-4, with 10 bases matching TRBD2. The sequencing sample was made of blood. The CDR3 DNA reads TGTGCCAGCAGGGGGACTAGCGAGACGGTTGACATTCAGTACTTC. Protein: CASRGTSETVDIQYF.